This TCR beta chain was documented in a study of blood T cell repertoires in COVID-19. The CDR3 has 13 residues. V was clipped by 6 bases and J by 1 base; unmatched bases: 3. Points on this clone: This sample also contains other DNA sequences that code for the same CDR3.

Participants, roughly 18 to 90 years old, spanned approximately 25 US areas. Measured with immunoSEQ multiplex PCR; TCRdb has only the in-frame clones, and not every one. This sample yields 150,000 to 200,000 clones, of which roughly 87% are seen a single time; approximately 2.1% belongs to the top ten. The origin of this receptor is a woman aged 40 to 49 with acute COVID-19. Sequencing input: PBMCs or T cells enriched from blood (not recorded which). The chain uses TRBV12-3 or TRBV12-4 and TRBJ2-7, with 7 bases that match TRBD1. The CDR3, as DNA: TGTGCCAGCAGGAGGACAGGTTCCTACGAGCAGTACTTC. Translating gives CASRRTGSYEQYF.